Below are 26 T cell receptor beta chains sequenced from a single sample in a study of T cells in localized non-small cell lung cancer. Profiled with immunoSEQ multiplex PCR; TCRdb holds only in-frame clones, not every one. The sample yields under 65,000 clones, around nine tenths seen once. Sample: peripheral blood, taken before any cancer treatment. The receptors shown here come from a man between 40 and 70 years old with stage I squamous cell lung carcinoma.

This chain links TRBV5-1 with TRBJ2-7, with 7 bases that match TRBD2. J lost 3 bases, V lost 4 bases, and 1 base had no gene match. Germline CDR1 reads SGHRS; CDR2 reads YFSETQ. The CDR3 spans 12 residues. The DNA of the CDR3 is TGCGCCAGCAGCAGGGAGGGCTACGAGCAGTACTTC. It is translated as CASSREGYEQYF.

This chain links TRBV27 with TRBJ2-7; D may be TRBD2 (5 bases). Trimming cost V 3 bases and J 7 bases, with 13 bases left between them. The germline V gene has CDR1 MNHEY and CDR2 SMNVEV (reference sequence). The CDR3 spans 13 residues. The CDR3 region has the DNA TGTGCCAGCAGTTTCTCCCTAGCCGGGGAGCAGTACTTC. Translating gives CASSFSLAGEQYF.

The chain has TRBV7-2 and TRBJ2-2; 7 bases line up with TRBD1. The CDR3 has 17 residues. V was clipped by 5 bases and J by 1 base; unmatched bases: 10. The germline CDR1 and CDR2 sequences are SGHTA and FQGNSA. CDR3 loop: CASSRTKGALNTGELFF. CDR3 nucleotide sequence: TGTGCCAGCAGCCGAACCAAGGGGGCGCTGAACACCGGGGAGCTGTTTTTT.

V gene TRBV19 combines with J gene TRBJ1-2; TRBD1 might be the D (5 bases). Germline CDR1 LNHDA, CDR2 SQIVND (reference sequence). The V and J ends lost 9 bases and 3 bases respectively, with 14 bases between them. This CDR3 is built from 13 residues. The CDR3 DNA sequence: TGTGCCAGCCGCCCAGGGACGCACTATGGCTACACCTTC. Translated: CASRPGTHYGYTF.

The chain carries TRBV4-2 and TRBJ2-1; the D is unclear. The V end lost 0 bases, the J end lost 0 bases, and 12 bases lay between the germline ends. Germline V CDR1 and CDR2: LGHNA, YNFKEQ. The CDR3 extends over 17 amino acids. The CDR3 DNA reads as TGTGCCAGCAGCCAAGAAATTAGCAGGAGCTCCTACAATGAGCAGTTCTTC. It codes for CASSQEISRSSYNEQFF.

This chain joins TRBV18 and TRBJ2-1; 11 bases are a match to TRBD2. Losses at the gene ends were 2 bases for V and 4 bases for J; bases not matched to a gene: 1. The CDR3 has 15 residues. Germline CDR1 and CDR2: KGHSH and LQKENI. The CDR3 spells CASSPVAGGYNEQFF. CDR3 DNA sequence: TGTGCCAGCTCACCAGTAGCGGGAGGGTACAATGAGCAGTTCTTC.

The V and J genes are TRBV10-3 and TRBJ2-1, with 7 bases that match TRBD2. CDR1 and CDR2 (germline): ENHRY, SYGVKD. The CDR3 spans 17 residues. Trimming cost V 6 bases and J 8 bases; bases outside gene matches: 19. CDR3 loop: CAIRGGVGGPRKDEQFF. As DNA, the CDR3 is TGTGCCATCAGGGGGGGGGTCGGAGGCCCACGAAAGGATGAGCAGTTCTTC.

The rearrangement uses TRBV6-1 and TRBJ2-2; TRBD1 agrees at 9 bases. The CDR3 spans 16 residues. V lost 3 bases to trimming and J lost 1 base; unmatched junction nucleotides: 3. Germline-derived CDR1 and CDR2 are MNHNS and SASEGT. In nucleotides, the CDR3 is TGTGCCAGCAGTGATATGGGACAGGGGAACACCGGGGAGCTGTTTTTT. It is translated as CASSDMGQGNTGELFF.

The rearrangement links TRBV2 to TRBJ2-7; 8 bases line up with TRBD2. The CDR3 runs to 15 residues. Per germline, CDR1 SNHLY and CDR2 FYNNEI. V gave up 5 bases and J gave up 7 bases; unmatched junction bases: 13. CDR3 nucleotides: TGTGCCAGCAGTAGGACTAGCACCCTTCGGGAAGAGCAGTACTTC. As protein: CASSRTSTLREEQYF.

Notes on this clone: Additional DNA sequences in this sample encode the identical CDR3. The V call is TRBV30, the J call TRBJ2-5; 7 positions match TRBD2. Germline lookup yields CDR1 GTSNPN and CDR2 SVGIG (reference sequence). V gave up 2 bases and J gave up 1 base; unmatched junction bases: 4. The CDR3 covers 14 residues. CDR3 residues: CAWSRGRGQETQYF. DNA of the CDR3: TGTGCCTGGAGTCGGGGGAGGGGCCAAGAGACCCAGTACTTC. The full variable domain, completed using reference TRBV30 and TRBJ2-5, is SQTIHQWPATLVQPVGSPLSLECTVEGTSNPNLYWYRQAAGRGLQLLFYSVGIGQISSEVPQNLSASRPQDRQFILSSKKLLLSDSGFYLCAWSRGRGQETQYFGPGTRLLVL.

The chain has TRBV7-8 and TRBJ1-1; D is perhaps TRBD1 (5 bases). The V and J ends lost 5 bases and 0 bases respectively, with 13 bases between them. This CDR3 is built from 15 residues. Germline assignment: CDR1 SGHVS and CDR2 FQNEAQ. The CDR3 loop is CASSRALGVNTEAFF. The CDR3 bases are TGTGCCAGCAGCCGGGCTCTGGGGGTGAACACTGAAGCTTTCTTT.

V usage is TRBV29-1 and J usage is TRBJ1-1, with 9 bases aligning to TRBD1. V lost 0 bases, J lost 5 bases, and 4 bases stayed unmatched. CDR3 length: 14 amino acids. Germline CDR1 SQVTM, CDR2 ANQGSEA. As DNA, the CDR3 is TGCAGCGTTGAAGAAACAGGGGGCGGGACTGAAGCTTTCTTT. Translated: CSVEETGGGTEAFF.

The chain carries TRBV11-2 and TRBJ2-6; D gene uncertain. The CDR3 is 12 amino acids. The germline V gene has CDR1 SGHAT and CDR2 FQNNGV. Trimming removed 5 bases at V and 4 bases at J, with 3 bases between. The CDR3 bases are TGTGCCAGCAGCCCCGGGGCCAACGTCCTGACTTTC. Residues: CASSPGANVLTF.

The genes are TRBV7-2 and TRBJ1-1; unclear D gene. The CDR3 totals 14 residues. Germline V CDR1 and CDR2: SGHTA, FQGNSA. With 0 bases removed from V and 0 bases from J, the gap between germline ends came to 5 bases. CDR3 sequence reads: CASSLALMNTEAFF. CDR3 nucleotide sequence: TGTGCCAGCAGCTTAGCCTTAATGAACACTGAAGCTTTCTTT. Combining the CDR3 with reference TRBV7-2 and TRBJ1-1 gives the whole variable domain GAGVSQSPSNKVTEKGKDVELRCDPISGHTALYWYRQSLGQGLEFLIYFQGNSAPDKSGLPSDRFSAERTGGSVSTLTIQRTQQEDSAVYLCASSLALMNTEAFFGQGTRLTVV.

The chain joins TRBV28 to TRBJ2-7; D gene unclear. Germline V gives CDR1 MDHEN, CDR2 SYDVKM. The V and J ends lost 2 bases and 3 bases respectively, with 11 bases between them. This CDR3 contains 14 residues. The CDR3 bases are TGTGCCAGCAGTTTAACCTACGGAGTCTACGAGCAGTACTTC. Encoded protein: CASSLTYGVYEQYF.

The chain joins TRBV6-1 to TRBJ2-5, with 7 bases identical to TRBD2. In germline, CDR1 is MNHNS, CDR2 SASEGT. The junction had 11 bases not matched to a gene; V was cut back by 9 bases and J by 4 bases. The CDR3 runs to 14 residues. The CDR3 DNA is TGTGCCAGTTCTAGTTCGGGAGGCCCAGAGACCCAGTACTTC. Translation: CASSSSGGPETQYF.

This clone has a handful of counts. V gene TRBV11-3 combines with J gene TRBJ2-7, with a possible D match to TRBD1 (5 bases). Trimming removed 5 bases from V and 1 base from J, with 12 bases in between. In germline, CDR1 is SGHNT, CDR2 YENEEA. The CDR3 sequence is 14 residues long. CDR3 sequence (DNA): TGTGCCAGCAGCCCTCGACAGACTTCCTACGAGCAGTACTTC. Its translation is CASSPRQTSYEQYF.

This rearrangement joins TRBV7-3 to TRBJ2-2; D perhaps matches TRBD2 (5 bases). The V gene's germline CDR1 is SGHTA and CDR2 FQGTGA. The CDR3 sequence is 16 residues long. The V gene lost 6 bases and the J gene lost 0 bases, with 14 bases spanning the gap. The CDR3 DNA reads as TGTGCCAGCAGTCTCCTTCCGGGGACGAACACCGGGGAGCTGTTTTTT. Translated: CASSLLPGTNTGELFF.

The chain has TRBV5-1 and TRBJ1-2; 7 nucleotides match TRBD1. This CDR3 spans 14 amino acids. With V trimmed by 4 bases and J by 3 bases, 6 bases remained unmatched. The germline gives CDR1 SGHRS, CDR2 YFSETQ. Here the CDR3 DNA reads TGCGCCAGCAGCGGCGGAGGGGGCGACTATGGCTACACCTTC. Translated: CASSGGGGDYGYTF.

The chain has TRBV6-4 and TRBJ2-3, with D perhaps matching TRBD2 (5 bases). V was clipped by 4 bases and J by 8 bases, with 16 bases between them. This CDR3 is built from 14 residues. CDR1 is MRHNA, CDR2 SNTAGT, per germline. In nucleotides, the CDR3 is TGTGCCAGCAGTGTCGGGCCCGTAGGGAGTACGCAGTATTTT. This codes for CASSVGPVGSTQYF.

V and J are TRBV20-1 and TRBJ2-5, with D perhaps matching TRBD2 (5 bases). Germline V gene lookup returns CDR1 DFQATT and CDR2 SNEGSKA (reference sequence). V lost 8 bases and J lost 2, with 9 bases in between. The CDR3 runs 11 residues. CDR3 loop: CSRGQQETQYF. CDR3 in DNA: TGCAGTCGCGGGCAACAAGAGACCCAGTACTTC.

The rearrangement joins TRBV5-6 to TRBJ2-7, with D possibly called TRBD1 or TRBD2 (5 bases each). CDR3 size: 12 residues. V shed 1 base and J shed 6 bases, with 8 bases lying between them. From germline, CDR1 is SGHDT and CDR2 YYEEEE. The CDR3 nucleotides are TGTGCCAGCAGCTTGCCAGGGAGCGAGCAGTACTTC. It codes for CASSLPGSEQYF.

This clone was counted between two and nine times. The J gene is TRBJ1-1, the V gene TRBV7-2; D is possibly TRBD1 (5 bases). The CDR3 contains 15 residues. Germline V gene sequence: CDR1 SGHTA, CDR2 FQGNSA. V lost 4 bases and J 0 bases, leaving 12 bases between the germline ends. The CDR3 region has the DNA TGTGCCAGCAGCTCAGGAGAGGGGATGAACACTGAAGCTTTCTTT. Its protein product is CASSSGEGMNTEAFF.

J is TRBJ1-3 and V is TRBV15, with D unclear. Between the trimmed V and J ends, which lost 0 bases and 0 bases, there was a span of 9 bases. Germline loops: CDR1 LNHNV, CDR2 YYDKDF (reference sequence). The CDR3 totals 16 residues. CDR3 in DNA: TGTGCCACCAGCAGAGATCTATCCGTCTCTGGAAACACCATATATTTT. Translating it yields CATSRDLSVSGNTIYF.

The CDR3 DNA reads TGTGCCAGCTCAATACAGGGGGCGGGGGAGCAGCCCCAGCATTTT. This codes for CASSIQGAGEQPQHF. The V and J genes are TRBV18 and TRBJ1-5; 9 bases match TRBD1. From germline, CDR1 is KGHSH and CDR2 LQKENI. J gave up 7 bases and V 5 bases, and 9 bases lay outside the gene matches. This CDR3 contains 15 residues.

The chain combines TRBV7-2 with TRBJ1-1; no clear D gene. There are 13 residues in the CDR3. The germline V gene encodes CDR1 SGHTA and CDR2 FQGNSA. With 1 base removed from V and 4 bases from J, the gap between germline ends came to 7 bases. CDR3 protein: CASSLEMSTEAFF. The CDR3 nucleotides are TGTGCCAGCAGCTTAGAAATGAGCACTGAAGCTTTCTTT.